This record looks at one T cell receptor beta chain sequence and its context. This entry belongs to a study of blood T cell repertoires in COVID-19. At the level of the study: The cDNA or gDNA used as material had been derived from T cells, B-cell-depleted T cells, or PBMCs.

Original processing notes: Nucleated cell number was recorded as an estimate derived from reference gene primer amplification. TCRdb keeps only in-frame clones here, not all; method: immunoSEQ multiplex PCR. The DNA was the basis for D and trimming; V, J and clone size are from that table. The table has about 50,000 clones, roughly 85% seen once. This CDR3 is built from 16 residues. V lost 3 bases, J lost 2 bases, and 4 bases stayed unmatched. Looked up from germline, CDR1 is SGHNT and CDR2 is YYREEE (reference sequence). This chain uses TRBV5-4 with TRBJ2-5, with 13 bases fitting TRBD2. The sample taken for sequencing was peripheral blood. The TCR comes from a man in his 70s with acute or convalescent COVID-19. In DNA form, the CDR3 reads TGTGCCAGCAGCTCAGGACTAGCGGGGGCACAAGAGACCCAGTACTTC. This translates into CASSSGLAGAQETQYF.